This T cell receptor beta chain came from a study of blood T cell repertoires in COVID-19. Turning to the study itself: From the United States, Italy and Spain came samples of acute and convalescent COVID-19. T cells, B-cell-depleted T cells, or PBMCs supplied cDNA or gDNA.

The germline V gene encodes CDR1 SGHTS and CDR2 YDEGEE. Germline trimming cut 5 bases from V and 0 bases from J; bases unmatched to any gene: 8. The CDR3 consists of 16 residues. Study processing details: Nucleated cell number was recorded as an estimate derived from reference gene primer amplification. Measured with immunoSEQ multiplex PCR; TCRdb has only the in-frame clones, and not every one. That table supplies the V and J calls and clone size; D and trimming were determined from the DNA. Here the sample spans 350,000 or so clones, roughly 90% being singletons. Sequencing was done on a sample of PBMCs or T cells enriched from blood (not recorded which). This TCR derives from a woman aged 25 to 39 who had recovered from COVID-19. The chain carries TRBV5-8 and TRBJ2-1, with 7 bases aligning to TRBD1. The CDR3 spells CASRRQGKSSYNEQFF. For the CDR3, the DNA is TGTGCCAGCAGGAGACAGGGTAAGAGCTCCTACAATGAGCAGTTCTTC.